Here is one T cell receptor (beta chain) with its context. The sample is drawn from a study of blood T cell repertoires in COVID-19. Study information: Both acute and convalescent COVID-19 samples were obtained from the United States, Italy and Spain. In each case, the material was cDNA or gDNA derived from T cells, B-cell-depleted T cells, or PBMCs.

There are 15 residues in the CDR3. V was cut by 2 bases and J by 0 bases, with 8 bases left in between. CDR1 and CDR2 from the germline V gene are SGHVS and FNYEAQ. In the original analysis: Using reference gene primer amplification, nucleated cell counts were estimated. Clones were read by immunoSEQ multiplex PCR, and TCRdb kept only the in-frame ones, dropping some. Clone size and V and J calls were adopted from that table, with D and trimming inferred from the DNA. The sample consists of tens of thousands of clones, roughly 90% of them appearing once. Sequenced material: peripheral blood. The TCR was taken from a human donor with active COVID-19. The donor label of this sample is uncertain. The J gene is TRBJ2-1, the V gene TRBV7-6; D remains unclear. CDR3 bases: TGTGCCAGCAGCTTAAGTGGAGTCTCCTACAATGAGCAGTTCTTC. Protein sequence: CASSLSGVSYNEQFF.